The rows below give T cell receptor beta chains drawn from one sample of a study of blood T cell repertoires in COVID-19. Data came from immunoSEQ multiplex PCR; TCRdb stores just in-frame clones and leaves some out. Of a few hundred thousand clones detected, about 87% appear once; the ten largest clones hold more than 8.5%. Sequenced input: PBMCs or T cells enriched from blood (not recorded which). These receptors were collected from a young woman who had recovered from COVID-19. CDR3s include the opening cysteine and the closing phenylalanine or tryptophan. The D gene is left open where the match is weak. Some rows mark clone size as missing; the rest say once, few, many or name a class of expanded clone.

>.|.|14|TRBV7-3|TRBJ2-7
CASSLNAGTYEQYF
TGTGCCAGCAGCCTGAATGCCGGGACCTACGAGCAGTACTTC
>.|once|12|TRBV9|TRBJ2-3
CASSLFTDTQYF
TGTGCCAGCAGCCTTTTCACAGATACGCAGTATTTT
>TRBD2|.|17|TRBV11-3|TRBJ2-3
CASSLGLLAGGTDTQYF
TGTGCCAGCAGCTTAGGCCTACTAGCGGGGGGCACAGATACGCAGTATTTT
>.|few|16|TRBV11-2|TRBJ2-3
CASSLGWGREADTQYF
TGTGCCAGCAGCTTAGGATGGGGCAGGGAAGCAGATACGCAGTATTTT
>.|.|12|TRBV9|TRBJ1-6
CASSAQGSPLHF
TGTGCCAGCAGCGCACAGGGTTCACCCCTCCACTTT
>.|.|14|TRBV3-1/TRBV3-2|TRBJ1-6
CASSQSQGDSPLHF
TGTGCCAGCAGCCAATCACAGGGTGATTCACCCCTCCACTTT
>.|.|15|TRBV5-4|TRBJ1-1
CASSTGTDGHTEAFF
TGTGCCAGCAGTACAGGTACCGATGGCCACACTGAAGCTTTCTTT
>.|.|21|TRBV28|TRBJ1-5
CASSIFKPGREDGYSNQPQHF
TGTGCCAGCAGCATTTTCAAACCAGGCAGGGAGGACGGATATAGCAATCAGCCCCAGCATTTT
>TRBD2|.|17|TRBV18|TRBJ2-7
CASSPFSVGGGTYEQYF
TGTGCCAGCTCACCTTTCTCTGTCGGCGGGGGGACCTACGAGCAGTACTTC
>.|.|15|TRBV6-1|TRBJ1-2
CASSEGQAPRNGYTF
TGTGCCAGCAGTGAAGGCCAGGCTCCCAGGAATGGCTACACCTTC
>TRBD2|once|18|TRBV2|TRBJ2-4
CASSGTSGGVWIKNIQYF
TGTGCCAGCAGTGGAACTAGCGGGGGGGTTTGGATCAAAAACATTCAGTACTTC
>TRBD1|.|16|TRBV19|TRBJ2-7
CASSTLGQGIPNEQYF
TGTGCCAGTAGTACCCTGGGACAGGGGATCCCCAACGAGCAGTACTTC
>.|.|14|TRBV18|TRBJ2-1
CASSPTDSYNEQFF
TGTGCCAGCTCACCTACCGACAGCTACAATGAGCAGTTCTTC
>TRBD2|.|16|TRBV7-8|TRBJ2-5
CASSRGTSGGDGTQYF
TGTGCCAGCAGCCGAGGGACTAGCGGGGGGGATGGGACCCAGTACTTC
>TRBD1|.|15|TRBV5-6|TRBJ1-2
CASSANRGRAYGYTF
TGTGCCAGCAGCGCAAACAGGGGACGAGCCTATGGCTACACCTTC
>TRBD1|.|16|TRBV11-3|TRBJ2-5
CASSLGQGAGEETQYF
TGTGCCAGCAGCTTAGGACAGGGGGCTGGGGAAGAGACCCAGTACTTC
>TRBD1|.|14|TRBV3-1/TRBV3-2|TRBJ2-2
CASQPGQAAGELFF
TGTGCCAGCCAACCCGGACAGGCCGCCGGGGAGCTGTTTTTT
>TRBD1|.|19|TRBV23-1|TRBJ2-1
CASSQSRGRNPGAYNEQFF
TGCGCCAGCAGTCAATCGAGGGGGCGGAACCCTGGCGCCTACAATGAGCAGTTCTTC
>.|.|13|TRBV10-3|TRBJ2-1
CAISNGSYNEQFF
TGTGCCATCAGTAACGGGAGCTACAATGAGCAGTTCTTC
>.|.|14|TRBV7-2|TRBJ1-3
CASSEATTGNTIYF
TGTGCCAGCAGCGAAGCCACTACTGGAAACACCATATATTTT